This T cell receptor (beta chain) was sequenced during a study of shared clonotypes between healthy human individuals. Study outcomes and limitations: Rarefaction demonstrated incomplete sorted-subset sequencing despite large depth.

Points on this clone: The antigen is undetermined.

Method: immunoSEQ multiplex PCR; TCRdb's copy keeps in-frame clones and lacks some. The data show more than 1,200,000 clones, about 98.5% seen once. The TCR comes from a man aged 25 to 40 in good health. The source material was naive CD4+ T cells sorted from blood. Indicated subset: CD45RA+ positively selected.

The CDR3 coding sequence is TGCGCCAGCAGCTTGAGACCCAGTTCTCAAGAGACCCAGTACTTC. The encoded protein is CASSLRPSSQETQYF. The chain has TRBV5-1 and TRBJ2-5; no reliable D call. The germline CDR1 and CDR2 sequences are SGHRS and YFSETQ. This CDR3 has 15 amino acids. Deletions cut 1 base from V and 2 bases from J, with 12 bases between.